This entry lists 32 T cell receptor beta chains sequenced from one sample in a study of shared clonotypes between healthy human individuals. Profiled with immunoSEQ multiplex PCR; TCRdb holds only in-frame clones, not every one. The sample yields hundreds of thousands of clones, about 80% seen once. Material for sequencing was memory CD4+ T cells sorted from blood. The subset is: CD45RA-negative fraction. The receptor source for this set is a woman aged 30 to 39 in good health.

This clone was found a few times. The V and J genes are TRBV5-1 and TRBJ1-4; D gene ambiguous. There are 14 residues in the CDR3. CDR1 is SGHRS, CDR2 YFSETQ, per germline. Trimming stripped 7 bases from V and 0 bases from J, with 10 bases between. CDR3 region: CASRAEATNEKLFF. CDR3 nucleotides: TGCGCCAGCCGCGCGGAGGCAACTAATGAAAAACTGTTTTTT.

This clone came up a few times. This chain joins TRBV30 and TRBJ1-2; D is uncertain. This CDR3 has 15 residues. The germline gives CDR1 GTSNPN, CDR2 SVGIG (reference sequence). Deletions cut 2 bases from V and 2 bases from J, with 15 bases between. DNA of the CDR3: TGTGCCTGGAGTAGGACGGGCCCTCTGAACTATGGCTACACCTTC. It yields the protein CAWSRTGPLNYGYTF.

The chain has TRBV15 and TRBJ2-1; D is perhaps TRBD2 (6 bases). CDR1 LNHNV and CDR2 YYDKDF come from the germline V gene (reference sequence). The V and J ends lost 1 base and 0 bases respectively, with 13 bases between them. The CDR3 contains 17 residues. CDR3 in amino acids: CATSRAAYGSSYNEQFF. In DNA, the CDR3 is TGTGCCACCAGCAGAGCCGCGTACGGGAGCTCCTACAATGAGCAGTTCTTC.

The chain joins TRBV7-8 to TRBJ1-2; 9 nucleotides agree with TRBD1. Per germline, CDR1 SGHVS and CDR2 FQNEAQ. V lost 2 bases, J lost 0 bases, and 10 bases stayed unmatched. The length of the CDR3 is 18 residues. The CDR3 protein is CASSLLGQGNRPNYGYTF. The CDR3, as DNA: TGTGCCAGCAGCTTACTGGGACAGGGTAATAGACCTAACTATGGCTACACCTTC.

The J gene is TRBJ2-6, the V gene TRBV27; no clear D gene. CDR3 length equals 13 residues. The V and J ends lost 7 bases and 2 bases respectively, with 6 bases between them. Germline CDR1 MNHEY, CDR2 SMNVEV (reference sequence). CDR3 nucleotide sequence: TGTGCCAGCAAGGCCACTGGGGCCAACGTCCTGACTTTC. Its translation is CASKATGANVLTF. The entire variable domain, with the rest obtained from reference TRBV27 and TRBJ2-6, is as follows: EAQVTQNPRYLITVTGKKLTVTCSQNMNHEYMSWYRQDPGLGLRQIYYSMNVEVTDKGDVPEGYKVSRKEKRNFPLILESPSPNQTSLYFCASKATGANVLTFGAGSRLTVL.

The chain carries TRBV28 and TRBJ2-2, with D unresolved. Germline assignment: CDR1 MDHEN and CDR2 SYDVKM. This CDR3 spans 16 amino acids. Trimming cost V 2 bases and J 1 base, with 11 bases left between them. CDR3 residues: CASSLSHLLNTGELFF. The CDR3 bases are TGTGCCAGCAGTTTAAGCCACCTACTGAACACCGGGGAGCTGTTTTTT. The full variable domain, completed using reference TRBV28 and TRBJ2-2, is DVKVTQSSRYLVKRTGEKVFLECVQDMDHENMFWYRQDPGLGLRLIYFSYDVKMKEKGDIPEGYSVSREKKERFSLILESASTNQTSMYLCASSLSHLLNTGELFFGEGSRLTVL.

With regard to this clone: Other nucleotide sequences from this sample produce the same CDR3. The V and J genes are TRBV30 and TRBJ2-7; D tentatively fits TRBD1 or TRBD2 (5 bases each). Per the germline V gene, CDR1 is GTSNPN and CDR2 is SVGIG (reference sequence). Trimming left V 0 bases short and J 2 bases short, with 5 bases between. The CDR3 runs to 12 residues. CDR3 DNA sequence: TGTGCCTGGAGTGTGGGACCCTACGAGCAGTACTTC. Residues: CAWSVGPYEQYF.

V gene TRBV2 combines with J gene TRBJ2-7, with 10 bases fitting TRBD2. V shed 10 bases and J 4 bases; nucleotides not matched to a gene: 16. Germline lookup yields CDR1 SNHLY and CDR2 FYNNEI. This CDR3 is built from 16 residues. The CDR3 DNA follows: TGTGCCATCCGTTATAGGCCGGGACTAGCGTTGTACGAGCAGTACTTC. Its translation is CAIRYRPGLALYEQYF.

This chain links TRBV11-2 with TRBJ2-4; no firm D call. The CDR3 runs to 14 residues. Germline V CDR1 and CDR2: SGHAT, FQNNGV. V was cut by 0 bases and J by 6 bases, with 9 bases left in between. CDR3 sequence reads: CASSLDPVRNIQYF. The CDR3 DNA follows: TGTGCCAGCAGCTTAGATCCGGTCAGAAACATTCAGTACTTC.

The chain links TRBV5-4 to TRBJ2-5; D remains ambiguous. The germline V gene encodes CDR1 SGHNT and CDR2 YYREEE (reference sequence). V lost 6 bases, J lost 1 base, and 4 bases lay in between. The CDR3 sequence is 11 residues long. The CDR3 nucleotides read TGTGCCAGCAAGAGCCAAGAGACCCAGTACTTC. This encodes CASKSQETQYF.

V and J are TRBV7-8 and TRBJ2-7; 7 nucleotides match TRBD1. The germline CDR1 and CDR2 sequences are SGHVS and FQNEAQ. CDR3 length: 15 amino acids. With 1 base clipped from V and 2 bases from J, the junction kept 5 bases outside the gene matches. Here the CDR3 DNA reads TGTGCCAGCAGCTTAGGTGGGGACAGTCCCTACGAGCAGTACTTC. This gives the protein CASSLGGDSPYEQYF.

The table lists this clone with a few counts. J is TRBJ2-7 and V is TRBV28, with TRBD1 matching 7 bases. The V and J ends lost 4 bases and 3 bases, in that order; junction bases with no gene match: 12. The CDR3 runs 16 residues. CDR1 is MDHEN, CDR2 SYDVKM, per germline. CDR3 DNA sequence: TGTGCCAGCAGTTCAACAGGGGCTTCACCTTACTACGAGCAGTACTTC. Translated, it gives CASSSTGASPYYEQYF.

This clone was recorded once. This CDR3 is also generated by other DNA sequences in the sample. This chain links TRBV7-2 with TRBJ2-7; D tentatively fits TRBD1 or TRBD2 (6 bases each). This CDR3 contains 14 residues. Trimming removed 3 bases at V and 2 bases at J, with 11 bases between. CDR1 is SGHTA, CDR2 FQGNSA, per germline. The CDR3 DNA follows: TGTGCCAGCAGCTTTGAGGGGGGCCCCTACGAGCAGTACTTC. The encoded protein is CASSFEGGPYEQYF.

CDR3 protein: CAISESRAQGAYEQYF. The CDR3 bases are TGTGCCATCAGTGAGTCCCGGGCCCAGGGAGCCTACGAGCAGTACTTC. The chain links TRBV10-3 to TRBJ2-7; D is possibly TRBD1 or TRBD2 (5 bases each). This CDR3 comprises 16 residues. Trimming left V 0 bases short and J 2 bases short, with 14 bases between. Per the germline V gene, CDR1 is ENHRY and CDR2 is SYGVKD.

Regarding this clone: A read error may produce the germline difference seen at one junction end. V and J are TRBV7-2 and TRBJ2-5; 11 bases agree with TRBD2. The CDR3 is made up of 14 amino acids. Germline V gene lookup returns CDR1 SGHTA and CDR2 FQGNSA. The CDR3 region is CASSVAGGGETQYF. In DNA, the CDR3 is TGTGCCAGCAGCGTAGCGGGAGGGGGGGAGACCCAGTACTTC.

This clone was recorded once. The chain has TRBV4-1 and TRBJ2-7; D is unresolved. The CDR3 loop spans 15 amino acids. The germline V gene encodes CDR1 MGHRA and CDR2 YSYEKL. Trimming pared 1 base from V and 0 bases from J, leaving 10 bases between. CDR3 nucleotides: TGCGCCAGCAGCCAAGGTGCGGCGGACTCCTACGAGCAGTACTTC. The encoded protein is CASSQGAADSYEQYF.

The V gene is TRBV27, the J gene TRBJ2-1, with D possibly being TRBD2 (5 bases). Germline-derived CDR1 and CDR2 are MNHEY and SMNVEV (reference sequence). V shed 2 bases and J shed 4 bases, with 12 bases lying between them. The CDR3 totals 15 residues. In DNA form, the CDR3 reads TGTGCCAGCAGTTTAACCCTAGCAAGGTACAATGAGCAGTTCTTC. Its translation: CASSLTLARYNEQFF.

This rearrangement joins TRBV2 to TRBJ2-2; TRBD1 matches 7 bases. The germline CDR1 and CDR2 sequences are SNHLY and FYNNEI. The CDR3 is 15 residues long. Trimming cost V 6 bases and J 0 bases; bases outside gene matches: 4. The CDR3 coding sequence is TGTGCCAGCAGAGACAGGGCTCCGAACACCGGGGAGCTGTTTTTT. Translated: CASRDRAPNTGELFF.

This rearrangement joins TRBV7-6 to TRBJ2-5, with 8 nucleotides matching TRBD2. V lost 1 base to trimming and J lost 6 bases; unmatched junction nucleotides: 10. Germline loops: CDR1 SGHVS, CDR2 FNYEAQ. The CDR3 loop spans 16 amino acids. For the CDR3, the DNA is TGTGCCAGCAGCTTAGGTGGACTAGCCGGGAGCAAGACCCAGTACTTC. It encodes CASSLGGLAGSKTQYF.

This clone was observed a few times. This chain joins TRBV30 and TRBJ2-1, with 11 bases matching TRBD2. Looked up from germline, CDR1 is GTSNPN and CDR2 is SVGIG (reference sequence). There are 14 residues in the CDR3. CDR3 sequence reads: CAYGGLAVYNEQFF. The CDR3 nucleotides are TGTGCTTACGGGGGACTAGCGGTCTACAATGAGCAGTTCTTC. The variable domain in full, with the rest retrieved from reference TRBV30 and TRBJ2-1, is SQTIHQWPATLVQPVGSPLSLECTVEGTSNPNLYWYRQAAGRGLQLLFYSVGIGQISSEVPQNLSASRPQDRQFILSSKKLLLSDSGFYLCAYGGLAVYNEQFFGPGTRLTVL.

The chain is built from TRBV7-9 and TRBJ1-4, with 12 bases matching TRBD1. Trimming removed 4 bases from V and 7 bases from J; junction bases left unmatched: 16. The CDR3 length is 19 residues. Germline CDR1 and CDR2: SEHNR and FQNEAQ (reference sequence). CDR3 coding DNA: TGTGCCAGCAGCTCCCCAATGGGGACAGGGGGCACTTTGGCTGAAAAACTGTTTTTT. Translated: CASSSPMGTGGTLAEKLFF.

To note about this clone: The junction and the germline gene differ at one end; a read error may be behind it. CDR3 in DNA: TGTGCCAGCAGCAACTCACCCGGGACAGGAACTGAAGCTTTCTTT. This sequence encodes CASSNSPGTGTEAFF. V usage is TRBV5-1 and J usage is TRBJ1-1, with TRBD1 identical over 8 bases. The CDR3 has 15 amino acids. Germline V gene data show CDR1 as SGHRS and CDR2 as YFSETQ.

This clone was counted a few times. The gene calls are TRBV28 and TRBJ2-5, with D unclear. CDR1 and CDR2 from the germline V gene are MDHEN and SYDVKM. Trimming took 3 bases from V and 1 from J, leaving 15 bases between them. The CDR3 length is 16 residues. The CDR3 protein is CASSFGLGKAQETQYF. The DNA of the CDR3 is TGTGCCAGCAGTTTTGGGCTGGGGAAAGCCCAAGAGACCCAGTACTTC.

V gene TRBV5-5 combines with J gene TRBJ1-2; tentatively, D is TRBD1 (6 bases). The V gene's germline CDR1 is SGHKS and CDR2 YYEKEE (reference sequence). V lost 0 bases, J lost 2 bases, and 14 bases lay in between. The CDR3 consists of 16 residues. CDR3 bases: TGTGCCAGCAGCTTGGCCGGCTCGGGGGGCAACTATGGCTACACCTTC. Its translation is CASSLAGSGGNYGYTF.

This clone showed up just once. The CDR3 reads CASKAVISGSNEQYF. The DNA of the CDR3 is TGTGCCAGCAAGGCTGTGATTAGCGGGAGCAACGAGCAGTACTTC. This rearrangement joins TRBV27 to TRBJ2-7; TRBD2 agrees at 9 bases. CDR3 length: 15 amino acids. Germline CDR1 MNHEY, CDR2 SMNVEV (reference sequence). V lost 7 bases, J lost 5 bases, and 12 bases stayed unmatched.

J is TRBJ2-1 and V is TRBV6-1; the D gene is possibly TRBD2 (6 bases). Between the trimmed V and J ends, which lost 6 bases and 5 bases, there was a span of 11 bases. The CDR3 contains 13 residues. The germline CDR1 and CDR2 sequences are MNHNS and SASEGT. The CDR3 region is CASSPSENNEQFF. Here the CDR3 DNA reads TGTGCCAGCAGCCCTAGCGAAAACAATGAGCAGTTCTTC.

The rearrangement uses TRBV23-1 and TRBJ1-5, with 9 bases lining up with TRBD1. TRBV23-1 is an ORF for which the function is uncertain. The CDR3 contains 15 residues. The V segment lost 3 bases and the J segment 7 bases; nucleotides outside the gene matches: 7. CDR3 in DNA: TGCGCCAGCAGTCATCCCACAGGGGGCCGGCAGCCCCAGCATTTT. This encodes CASSHPTGGRQPQHF.

CDR3 in DNA: TGCGCCAGCAGCTTGGGACTAGCGGGAGGTTTTAAAAACATTCAGTACTTC. This sequence encodes CASSLGLAGGFKNIQYF. The rearrangement uses TRBV5-1 and TRBJ2-4; 13 nucleotides line up with TRBD2. The ends lost 0 bases at V and 4 bases at J; junction bases unmatched: 4. The CDR3 spans 17 residues. Germline CDR1 and CDR2: SGHRS and YFSETQ.

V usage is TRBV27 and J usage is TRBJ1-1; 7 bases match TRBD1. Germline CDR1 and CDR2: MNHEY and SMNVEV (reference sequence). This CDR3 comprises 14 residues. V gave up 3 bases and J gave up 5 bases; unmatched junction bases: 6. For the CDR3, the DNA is TGTGCCAGCAGTTTTTACAGGGGTTGGACTGAAGCTTTCTTT. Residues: CASSFYRGWTEAFF.

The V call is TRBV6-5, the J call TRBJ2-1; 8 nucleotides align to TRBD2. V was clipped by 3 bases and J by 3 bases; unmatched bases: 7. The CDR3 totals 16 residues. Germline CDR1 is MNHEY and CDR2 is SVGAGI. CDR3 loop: CASSYMGTRGYNEQFF. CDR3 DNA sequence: TGTGCCAGCAGTTATATGGGGACTAGGGGCTACAATGAGCAGTTCTTC.

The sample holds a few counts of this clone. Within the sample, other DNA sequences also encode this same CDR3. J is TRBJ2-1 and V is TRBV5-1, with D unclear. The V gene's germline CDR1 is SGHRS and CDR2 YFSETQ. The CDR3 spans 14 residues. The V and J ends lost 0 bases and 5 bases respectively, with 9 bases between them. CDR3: CASSLGGIDNEQFF. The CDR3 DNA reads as TGCGCCAGCAGCTTGGGAGGAATAGACAATGAGCAGTTCTTC.

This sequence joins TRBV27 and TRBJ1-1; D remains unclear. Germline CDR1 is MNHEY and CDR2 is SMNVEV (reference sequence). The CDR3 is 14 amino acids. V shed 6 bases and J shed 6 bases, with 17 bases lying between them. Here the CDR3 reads CASRPYYGGSEAFF. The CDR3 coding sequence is TGTGCCAGCAGACCTTACTACGGCGGCTCTGAAGCTTTCTTT.